This is a list of T cell receptor beta chains from one sample in a study of CD8+CD57+ T cells in acquired aplastic anemia. TCRdb ran MiXCR on the reads and lists one entry per CDR3 protein. Seen here are some 210,000 distinct CDR3 sequences, over 60% observed once, and the top ten hold over 25%. Sequenced sample: sorted CD4+, CD8+, or CD8+CD57+ T cells (not recorded which) from PBMCs. Source of these receptors: a human donor in good health. Both conserved end residues are part of each CDR3. D genes are given only for firm matches. Not all rows give a size; the values are once, few, many and, for expanded clones, a class.

TRBV7-9	14	TRBJ2-3	-	TRBD2	CASSSGLGQDTQYF	TGTGCCAGCAGCTCCGGACTAGGGCAGGATACGCAGTATTTT
TRBV14	15	TRBJ1-1	-	-	CASSQEGTRGTEAFF	TGTGCCAGCAGCCAAGAGGGGACAAGGGGGACTGAAGCTTTCTTT
TRBV29-1	14	TRBJ1-1	-	-	CSASPPVMNTEAFF	TGCAGCGCCTCGCCCCCGGTCATGAACACTGAAGCTTTCTTT
TRBV7-9	19	TRBJ1-5	-	-	CASSGHRDTPNLGNQPQHF	TGTGCCAGCAGCGGACACCGGGACACCCCAAACCTTGGCAATCAGCCCCAGCATTTT
TRBV20-1	14	TRBJ1-6	many	TRBD1	CSVRPGQLNSPLHF	TGCAGTGTCAGACCGGGACAGCTGAATTCACCCCTCCACTTT
TRBV7-9	15	TRBJ2-7	-	TRBD2	CASSGYSGGSYEQYF	TGTGCCAGCAGCGGTTATAGCGGGGGGTCCTACGAGCAGTACTTC
TRBV7-2	14	TRBJ2-1	-	-	CASSLYRGRNEQFF	TGTGCCAGCAGCTTATATAGGGGTCGTAATGAGCAGTTCTTC
TRBV7-2	17	TRBJ2-3	-	-	CASSLADSQFPQGTQYF	TGTGCCAGCAGCTTAGCTGACAGTCAATTCCCACAGGGTACGCAGTATTTT
TRBV12-5	12	TRBJ2-7	-	TRBD2	CASGGGGYEQYF	TGTGCTAGTGGCGGCGGGGGGTACGAGCAGTACTTC
TRBV6-1	16	TRBJ2-7	-	-	CASSYSESADTYEQYF	TGTGCCAGCAGTTACTCGGAAAGCGCCGACACCTACGAGCAGTACTTC
TRBV5-1	14	TRBJ1-2	once	-	CASSLGQADYGYTF	TGCGCCAGCAGCTTGGGGCAGGCCGACTATGGCTACACCTTC
TRBV10-3	16	TRBJ2-3	-	TRBD1	CAISAIPTGGSDTQYF	TGTGCCATCAGTGCCATCCCGACAGGGGGGTCCGATACGCAGTATTTT